The 25 T cell receptor beta chains below were found in one sample sequenced in a study of early T cells in non-severe SARS-CoV-2 infection. TCRdb independently ran MiXCR on the 5' RACE reads; one entry per CDR3 protein. Here the sample spans approximately 90,000 distinct CDR3 sequences, 8% to 13% being singletons. This sample comprised whole blood, obtained at baseline. These receptors all stem from an adult who was a healthcare worker with PCR-confirmed SARS-CoV-2 infection or an uninfected control (not recorded which).

V is TRBV7-9 and J is TRBJ2-7; D unresolved. The CDR3 has 13 amino acids. V was trimmed by 7 bases and J by 2 bases, leaving 12 bases between them. CDR1 and CDR2 (germline): SEHNR, FQNEAQ (reference sequence). This CDR3 reads CASIAPEAYEQYF. The CDR3 DNA is TGTGCCAGCATAGCCCCGGAAGCCTACGAGCAGTACTTC.

The CDR3 coding sequence is TGTGCCAGCAGTGGGGACACGCCAACCTACGAGCAGTACTTC. It translates to CASSGDTPTYEQYF. The chain carries TRBV2 and TRBJ2-7; D is possibly TRBD1 (6 bases). The CDR3 runs 14 residues. The V and J ends lost 4 bases and 2 bases respectively, with 12 bases between them. The germline CDR1 and CDR2 sequences are SNHLY and FYNNEI.

This clonotype has just a few counts. The chain has TRBV30 and TRBJ2-7; D is uncertain. The CDR3 is 13 residues long. V lost 2 bases and J 3 bases, leaving 11 bases between the germline ends. Germline CDR1 reads GTSNPN; CDR2 reads SVGIG (reference sequence). CDR3 sequence (DNA): TGTGCCTGGAGTCCGGATAATAACTACGAGCAGTACTTC. Amino acids: CAWSPDNNYEQYF.

This chain uses TRBV7-9 with TRBJ2-1, with 10 nucleotides matching TRBD2. V trimming: 5 bases; J trimming: 7 bases; junction bases outside the gene matches: 8. The CDR3 is 15 residues long. The germline gives CDR1 SEHNR, CDR2 FQNEAQ (reference sequence). The CDR3 region has the DNA TGTGCCAGCAGCAGTAGCGGGGGGTCACTAAATGAGCAGTTCTTC. This gives the protein CASSSSGGSLNEQFF.

This clonotype was seen many times. The V gene is TRBV16, the J gene TRBJ2-3, with 7 nucleotides matching TRBD1. Germline CDR1 is KGHSY and CDR2 is FQNENV. CDR3 size: 12 residues. With 5 bases clipped from V and 10 bases from J, the junction kept 6 bases outside the gene matches. In nucleotides, the CDR3 is TGTGCCAGCAGCAGCGACGGGACAGCGCAGTATTTT. Its translation is CASSSDGTAQYF.

The genes are TRBV10-3 and TRBJ1-6; D remains ambiguous. V was shortened by 2 bases and J by 9 bases, with 8 bases between the two germline ends. The CDR3 has 13 amino acids. Per germline, CDR1 ENHRY and CDR2 SYGVKD. Written as DNA, the CDR3 is TGTGCCATCAGTGAGACAGCGGGTTCACCCCTCCACTTT. Protein sequence: CAISETAGSPLHF.

This chain joins TRBV7-2 and TRBJ2-7; 12 bases are a match to TRBD2. This CDR3 region has 15 residues. The V gene end was trimmed by 5 bases and the J gene end by 5 bases; junction bases not matched to a gene: 7. Germline V lookup: CDR1 SGHTA, CDR2 FQGNSA. CDR3 protein: CTSSPLAGGPNEQYF. CDR3 bases: TGTACCAGCAGCCCCCTAGCGGGAGGGCCCAACGAGCAGTACTTC.

This sequence joins TRBV6-6 and TRBJ2-1; 7 bases match TRBD2. CDR3 length: 17 residues. V was clipped by 0 bases and J by 4 bases; unmatched bases: 9. Germline V gene data show CDR1 as MNHNY and CDR2 as SVGAGI (reference sequence). CDR3 amino acids: CASSYSGLAGVYNEQFF. As DNA, the CDR3 is TGTGCCAGCAGTTACTCCGGATTGGCGGGGGTATACAATGAGCAGTTCTTC.

The J gene is TRBJ1-4, the V gene TRBV7-9, with 9 bases that match TRBD1. This CDR3 region has 19 residues. The V and J ends lost 1 base and 8 bases, in that order; junction bases with no gene match: 17. Germline V gives CDR1 SEHNR, CDR2 FQNEAQ (reference sequence). CDR3 nucleotides: TGTGCCAGCAGCTTAGATCCCCGCCCCAGGACAGGGGAGGACGAAAAACTGTTTTTT. It yields the protein CASSLDPRPRTGEDEKLFF.

This clonotype occurred many times. V usage is TRBV10-1 and J usage is TRBJ2-7; D is ambiguous. Germline values: CDR1 WNHNN, CDR2 SYGVQD (reference sequence). This CDR3 is 11 amino acids long. V lost 2 bases and J lost 6, with 5 bases in between. CDR3 coding DNA: TGCGCCAGCAGTGAGGCCTCCGAGCAGTACTTC. This encodes CASSEASEQYF.

This chain uses TRBV9 with TRBJ2-5; 7 bases map to TRBD1. Germline V gene sequence: CDR1 SGDLS, CDR2 YYNGEE. Trimming removed 4 bases from V and 2 bases from J; junction bases left unmatched: 2. CDR3 size: 13 residues. In DNA, the CDR3 is TGTGCCAGCAGCAAGGGACAGCAAGAGACCCAGTACTTC. Protein: CASSKGQQETQYF.

This clonotype was counted only a few times. V usage is TRBV9 and J usage is TRBJ2-1, with 8 bases lining up with TRBD2. The germline V gene has CDR1 SGDLS and CDR2 YYNGEE. V shed 0 bases and J 3 bases; nucleotides not matched to a gene: 2. This CDR3 is built from 15 residues. CDR3 protein: CASSVAGGDYNEQFF. The CDR3 DNA reads TGTGCCAGCAGCGTAGCGGGGGGGGACTACAATGAGCAGTTCTTC.

This clonotype was counted ten times or more. This chain uses TRBV3-1 with TRBJ1-4; 9 nucleotides align to TRBD1. V shed 4 bases and J 4 bases; nucleotides not matched to a gene: 4. CDR3 length: 15 amino acids. Germline V lookup: CDR1 LGHDT, CDR2 YNNKEL (reference sequence). As DNA, the CDR3 is TGTGCCAGCAGCCTGGGGACAGGGAGTAATGAAAAACTGTTTTTT. It codes for CASSLGTGSNEKLFF.

The chain employs TRBV11-1 and TRBJ2-2, with D maybe TRBD2 (5 bases). There are 14 residues in the CDR3. Germline V gene sequence: CDR1 SGHAT, CDR2 FQDESV (reference sequence). Trimming left V 2 bases short and J 6 bases short, with 10 bases between. The CDR3 spells CASSLMGSAGELFF. CDR3 DNA: TGTGCCAGCAGCTTAATGGGGAGCGCCGGGGAGCTGTTTTTT.

This clonotype has at least ten counts. The chain has TRBV2 and TRBJ2-1; D remains unclear. V was cut by 4 bases and J by 9 bases, with 7 bases left in between. Germline V CDR1 and CDR2: SNHLY, FYNNEI. CDR3 length: 11 amino acids. CDR3 nucleotide sequence: TGTGCCAGCAGTGCTCTTGGTGAGCAGTTCTTC. Its protein product is CASSALGEQFF.

This clonotype was observed a few times. The chain joins TRBV7-9 to TRBJ2-7; D unresolved. V gave up 10 bases and J gave up 4 bases, with 38 bases separating them. The germline CDR1 and CDR2 sequences are SEHNR and FQNEAQ (reference sequence). There are 20 residues in the CDR3. This CDR3 is CATMVIAPELGYWGMYEQYF. CDR3 sequence (DNA): TGTGCCACAATGGTAATAGCACCCGAATTGGGGTACTGGGGTATGTACGAGCAGTACTTC.

This clonotype was observed a handful of times. The chain is built from TRBV20-1 and TRBJ2-7; D remains unclear. The germline V gene encodes CDR1 DFQATT and CDR2 SNEGSKA (reference sequence). V was shortened by 0 bases and J by 0 bases, with 9 bases between the two germline ends. The CDR3 consists of 14 residues. CDR3 region: CSARDGRNSYEQYF. CDR3 DNA sequence: TGCAGTGCTAGAGACGGAAGGAACTCCTACGAGCAGTACTTC.

The rearrangement uses TRBV24-1 and TRBJ1-2, with D unclear. V was clipped by 4 bases and J by 0 bases, with 5 bases between them. There are 13 residues in the CDR3. The germline CDR1 and CDR2 sequences are KGHDR and SFDVKD. CDR3 in amino acids: CATSESANYGYTF. DNA of the CDR3: TGTGCCACCAGTGAGTCGGCTAACTATGGCTACACCTTC.

This clonotype was seen a few times. The genes are TRBV20-1 and TRBJ1-6; D perhaps matches TRBD1 (6 bases). Germline values: CDR1 DFQATT, CDR2 SNEGSKA (reference sequence). This CDR3 spans 16 amino acids. V lost 3 bases and J 6 bases, leaving 18 bases between the germline ends. In DNA, the CDR3 is TGCAGTGCTAGGACGGGGGCCCTTAGGGTTAATTCACCCCTCCACTTT. Encoded protein: CSARTGALRVNSPLHF.

This rearrangement joins TRBV20-1 to TRBJ2-3; 8 bases are shared with TRBD2. V shed 4 bases, J shed 2 bases, and the junction held 5 bases outside the gene matches. The V gene's germline CDR1 is DFQATT and CDR2 SNEGSKA (reference sequence). CDR3 length: 14 amino acids. The CDR3: CSATPSGYTDTQYF. In DNA form, the CDR3 reads TGCAGTGCTACACCTAGCGGGTACACAGATACGCAGTATTTT.

This chain joins TRBV5-5 and TRBJ1-3; D call uncertain. The CDR3 has 14 residues. Trimming removed 0 bases from V and 4 bases from J, with 8 bases in between. Germline CDR1 SGHKS, CDR2 YYEKEE (reference sequence). CDR3: CASSLEGFGNTIYF. CDR3 nucleotides: TGTGCCAGCAGCTTGGAAGGCTTCGGAAACACCATATATTTT. The whole variable domain, remainder taken from reference TRBV5-5 and TRBJ1-3, is DAGVTQSPTHLIKTRGQQVTLRCSPISGHKSVSWYQQVLGQGPQFIFQYYEKEERGRGNFPDRFSARQFPNYSSELNVNALLLGDSALYLCASSLEGFGNTIYFGEGSWLTVV.

This clonotype showed up just a few times. This chain uses TRBV4-1 with TRBJ2-1, with D perhaps TRBD1 (6 bases). The germline gives CDR1 MGHRA, CDR2 YSYEKL. The CDR3 is 17 residues long. V gave up 4 bases and J gave up 1 base, with 17 bases separating them. The CDR3 sequence is CASSPARQVLSYNEQFF. DNA of the CDR3: TGCGCCAGCAGCCCCGCCCGACAGGTCCTATCCTACAATGAGCAGTTCTTC.

This clonotype was recorded only once. This chain connects TRBV29-1 to TRBJ2-1; 7 positions match TRBD1. The J segment lost 4 bases and the V segment lost 5 bases, leaving 8 bases of the junction unmatched. This CDR3 has 14 amino acids. Germline V CDR1 and CDR2: SQVTM, ANQGSEA. The CDR3 reads CSVCTGVGYNEQFF. CDR3 in DNA: TGCAGCGTTTGTACAGGGGTAGGGTACAATGAGCAGTTCTTC.

This clonotype has a handful of counts. The V gene is TRBV3-1, the J gene TRBJ1-5; D is unresolved. The germline CDR1 and CDR2 sequences are LGHDT and YNNKEL (reference sequence). The CDR3 is made up of 15 amino acids. The V end lost 0 bases, the J end lost 4 bases, and 10 bases lay between the germline ends. The CDR3 nucleotides are TGTGCCAGCAGCCAAGATGGATACGCGAATCAGCCCCAGCATTTT. Protein sequence: CASSQDGYANQPQHF.

CDR3 sequence: CASSGTANNYGYTF. Written as DNA, the CDR3 is TGTGCCAGCTCCGGGACAGCAAATAACTATGGCTACACCTTC. V is TRBV2 and J is TRBJ1-2; 7 nucleotides align to TRBD1. The trim removed 8 bases at V and 1 base at J, leaving 7 bases unmatched. Germline lookup yields CDR1 SNHLY and CDR2 FYNNEI. The CDR3 length is 14 residues.